The clone carrying this T cell receptor beta chain was found a few times. Its specificity is unknown. The data were produced by immunoSEQ multiplex PCR, yet TCRdb's version contains in-frame clones alone and is incomplete. The sample holds about 130,000 clones, 70% to 90% seen once. The entry originates in a study of T cell responses to AZD1222 COVID-19 vaccine. The CDR3 sequence is 14 residues long. Germline CDR1 is ENHRY and CDR2 is SYGVKD. The ends were cut back, 2 bases at V and 4 bases at J, with 9 bases in the middle. General study points: A mostly white British donor set with more females was recruited, and clonal diversity was possibly underestimated. Sampled repertoires all dated from after the peak T cell response. There were vaccine-associated CD4 TCRs across spike, dominant at 160-218 and 743-854.

The origin of this receptor is an adult in good health. This material consisted of peripheral blood, taken on day 0 of AZD1222 vaccination. The rearrangement links TRBV10-3 to TRBJ1-5; no firm D call. CDR3 sequence reads: CAISENGRNQPQHF. The CDR3 DNA is TGTGCCATCAGTGAGAATGGCCGGAATCAGCCCCAGCATTTT.